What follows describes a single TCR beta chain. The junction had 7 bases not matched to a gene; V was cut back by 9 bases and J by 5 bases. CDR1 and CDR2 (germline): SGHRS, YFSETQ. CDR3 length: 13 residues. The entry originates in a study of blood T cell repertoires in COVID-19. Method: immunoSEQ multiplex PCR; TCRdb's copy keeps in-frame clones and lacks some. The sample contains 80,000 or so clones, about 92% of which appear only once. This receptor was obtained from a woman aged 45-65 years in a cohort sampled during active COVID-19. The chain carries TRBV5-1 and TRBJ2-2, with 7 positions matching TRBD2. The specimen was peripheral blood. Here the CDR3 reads CAIRDYRTGELFF. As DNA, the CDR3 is TGCGCCATCCGGGACTACCGGACCGGGGAGCTGTTTTTT.